This TCR beta chain was recovered during a study of T cells in Graves' hyperthyroidism and ophthalmopathy. Pregnant or lactating patients were excluded, as were those with uncontrolled infection or other autoimmune disease. Study findings and constraints: Researchers report that a 13 V-J model separated ophthalmopathy from stable hyperthyroidism.

Authors of the study amplified TCR beta CDR3 regions from RNA transcripts. Using the HTBI primer set, a first-round RT-PCR was run on the TCR CDR3. TCRdb ran MiXCR on the multiplex PCR reads and lists one entry per CDR3 protein. The sample includes 700,000 or so distinct CDR3 sequences, roughly 15% of them seen just once. The sample holds many counts of this clonotype. Its antigen is not identified. Sequencing was done on a sample of blood. The receptor was isolated from a man between 18 and 35 years old with Graves' hyperthyroidism.

DNA for the CDR3: TGTGCCAGCAGTTTAACTAGCGGGAGAGGGTCAGATACGCAGTATTTT. It is translated as CASSLTSGRGSDTQYF. V is TRBV27 and J is TRBJ2-3; 11 nucleotides agree with TRBD2. CDR3 length: 16 amino acids. Germline assignment: CDR1 MNHEY and CDR2 SMNVEV (reference sequence). V lost 2 bases, J lost 4 bases, and 5 bases stayed unmatched.